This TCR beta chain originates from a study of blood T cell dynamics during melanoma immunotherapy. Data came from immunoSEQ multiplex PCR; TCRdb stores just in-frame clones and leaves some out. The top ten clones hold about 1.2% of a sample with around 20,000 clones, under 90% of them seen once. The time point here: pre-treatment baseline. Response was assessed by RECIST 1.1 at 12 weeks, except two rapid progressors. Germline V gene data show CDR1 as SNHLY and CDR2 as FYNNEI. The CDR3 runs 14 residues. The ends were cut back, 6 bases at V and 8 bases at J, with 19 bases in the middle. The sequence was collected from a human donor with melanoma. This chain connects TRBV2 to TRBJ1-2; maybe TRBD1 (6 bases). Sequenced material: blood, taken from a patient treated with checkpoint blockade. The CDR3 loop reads CASREQGPGGGYTF. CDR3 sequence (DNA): TGTGCCAGCAGAGAACAGGGACCCGGGGGAGGCTACACCTTC.